One and the same sample provided the 29 T cell receptor beta chains below, sequenced in a study. From the RT-PCR reads, TCRdb called clonotypes with MiXCR, one entry per CDR3 protein. The sample has around 700,000 distinct CDR3 sequences, 12% to 15% seen once; the top ten hold roughly 3.6%. What was sequenced was memory CD4+ T cells from blood. These receptors were obtained from a female donor in good health, serving as a healthy control.

This chain uses TRBV6-6 with TRBJ2-5; D remains ambiguous. The germline V gene has CDR1 MNHNY and CDR2 SVGAGI (reference sequence). V lost 2 bases, J lost 4 bases, and 8 bases lay in between. The CDR3 is made up of 13 amino acids. The CDR3 spells CASSYNPVETQYF. The DNA for the CDR3 is TGTGCCAGCAGTTACAACCCAGTAGAGACCCAGTACTTC.

The table lists this clonotype with a few counts. The chain combines TRBV24-1 with TRBJ2-1; possibly TRBD2 for D (6 bases). The CDR3 runs to 16 residues. The V end was cut by 4 bases, the J end by 9 bases, with 21 bases between. Germline V gene data show CDR1 as KGHDR and CDR2 as SFDVKD. The CDR3 region has the DNA TGTGCCACCAGTGACGGTCGTGCGGGGCTTATAGGTGAGCAGTTCTTC. The encoded protein is CATSDGRAGLIGEQFF.

This clonotype turned up a few times. The rearrangement joins TRBV5-6 to TRBJ2-1; no clear D gene. Germline V gene data show CDR1 as SGHDT and CDR2 as YYEEEE. This CDR3 has 15 amino acids. Trimming removed 4 bases at V and 6 bases at J, with 17 bases between. CDR3 bases: TGTGCCAGCAGCCTGGTAACTCCCCTAGGCAATGAGCAGTTCTTC. It yields the protein CASSLVTPLGNEQFF.

This clonotype was detected ten times or more. This CDR3 reads CASSSGSGGPNTGELFF. CDR3 nucleotides: TGCGCCAGCAGCTCGGGGAGCGGAGGGCCGAACACCGGGGAGCTGTTTTTT. The rearrangement uses TRBV5-1 and TRBJ2-2; D possibly corresponds to TRBD2 (6 bases). Trimming left V 3 bases short and J 0 bases short, with 15 bases between. Germline CDR1 is SGHRS and CDR2 is YFSETQ. The CDR3 is 17 amino acids.

This clonotype was recorded at least ten times. This rearrangement joins TRBV4-3 to TRBJ2-4; 10 bases map to TRBD1. Germline lookup yields CDR1 LGHNA and CDR2 YSLEER. V lost 2 bases, J lost 11 bases, and 12 bases stayed unmatched. The CDR3 length is 16 residues. CDR3 sequence reads: CASSQQIFLGQGVQYF. CDR3 DNA: TGCGCCAGCAGCCAACAGATATTCCTAGGACAGGGGGTTCAGTACTTC.

This chain links TRBV7-9 with TRBJ2-5, with a weak D call TRBD1 (5 bases). This CDR3 contains 17 residues. V lost 2 bases to trimming and J lost 4 bases, with 20 bases between them. The germline CDR1 and CDR2 sequences are SEHNR and FQNEAQ (reference sequence). The CDR3 DNA follows: TGTGCCAGCAGCTTACGGCCCAAACAGGCTCAAGCAGAGACCCAGTACTTC. It translates to CASSLRPKQAQAETQYF.

This clonotype was recorded many times. The V gene is TRBV28, the J gene TRBJ2-4; 7 bases are a match to TRBD1. Trimming took 6 bases from V and 3 from J; bases not matched to a gene: 5. CDR3 length: 14 amino acids. Germline CDR1 is MDHEN and CDR2 is SYDVKM. CDR3 in amino acids: CASSQRQGKNIQYF. The CDR3 DNA reads as TGTGCCAGCAGCCAAAGACAGGGCAAAAACATTCAGTACTTC.

The V gene is TRBV5-1, the J gene TRBJ2-7; weak D call: TRBD2 (6 bases). The V and J ends lost 4 bases and 7 bases respectively, with 21 bases between them. Germline V gives CDR1 SGHRS, CDR2 YFSETQ. The length of the CDR3 is 15 residues. The CDR3 bases are TGCGCCAGCAGCCCCACCGGGACTGCCTTTTTGGAGCAGTACTTC. Amino acid sequence: CASSPTGTAFLEQYF.

V usage is TRBV12-3 or TRBV12-4 and J usage is TRBJ1-1; D is uncertain. This CDR3 contains 15 residues. V was shortened by 3 bases and J by 4 bases, with 15 bases between the two germline ends. CDR3 sequence: CASSFAGFGPTEAFF. DNA of the CDR3: TGTGCCAGCAGTTTTGCGGGTTTCGGCCCCACTGAAGCTTTCTTT.

As to this clonotype: A read error may account for a junction end that differs from germline. The chain uses TRBV20-1 and TRBJ2-1, with TRBD1 matching 10 bases. The CDR3 is 15 residues long. Germline values: CDR1 DFQATT, CDR2 SNEGSKA (reference sequence). CDR3 in amino acids: CSTRGGDRGINEQFF. CDR3 DNA: TGCAGTACTAGAGGGGGGGACAGGGGTATCAATGAGCAGTTCTTC.

This clonotype occurred a few times. The rearrangement links TRBV5-6 to TRBJ2-1, with TRBD2 matching over 14 bases. After removal of 4 bases from V and 8 bases from J, the junction contained 5 bases not matched to a gene. The germline gives CDR1 SGHDT, CDR2 YYEEEE. This CDR3 has 15 residues. The CDR3 region is CASSIGLAGGDEQFF. The CDR3 coding sequence is TGTGCCAGCAGCATAGGACTAGCGGGGGGCGATGAGCAGTTCTTC.

This clonotype was seen a handful of times. The chain couples TRBV20-1 to TRBJ1-2, with 7 nucleotides matching TRBD1. Germline V CDR1 and CDR2: DFQATT, SNEGSKA (reference sequence). The ends lost 6 bases at V and 3 bases at J; junction bases unmatched: 7. The CDR3 is 13 residues long. DNA for the CDR3: TGCAGTGCCCAGCAGGGGGAATACTATGGCTACACCTTC. Amino acids: CSAQQGEYYGYTF.

The sample holds a few counts of this clonotype. The chain is built from TRBV9 and TRBJ2-3, with 10 bases fitting TRBD2. Germline CDR1 reads SGDLS; CDR2 reads YYNGEE. V trimming: 0 bases; J trimming: 1 base; junction bases outside the gene matches: 8. The CDR3 has 18 amino acids. The CDR3 loop reads CASSVGLAGRLRTDTQYF. Here the CDR3 DNA reads TGTGCCAGCAGCGTAGGACTAGCGGGTCGCTTACGCACAGATACGCAGTATTTT. Variable domain in full (rest from reference TRBV9 and TRBJ2-3): DSGVTQTPKHLITATGQRVTLRCSPRSGDLSVYWYQQSLDQGLQFLIQYYNGEERAKGNILERFSAQQFPDLHSELNLSSLELGDSALYFCASSVGLAGRLRTDTQYFGPGTRLTVL.

In this sample, this clonotype turned up a few times. The V gene is TRBV28, the J gene TRBJ2-4; D is unresolved. The CDR3 extends over 15 amino acids. The V end lost 6 bases, the J end lost 0 bases, and 12 bases lay between the germline ends. Germline V CDR1 and CDR2: MDHEN, SYDVKM. CDR3 sequence: CASSPHTIAKNIQYF. Written as DNA, the CDR3 is TGTGCCAGCAGCCCCCATACTATAGCCAAAAACATTCAGTACTTC.

V usage is TRBV11-2 and J usage is TRBJ2-5; unclear D gene. The V end was cut by 5 bases, the J end by 4 bases, with 11 bases between. This CDR3 is 13 amino acids long. Germline V gene sequence: CDR1 SGHAT, CDR2 FQNNGV. As DNA, the CDR3 is TGTGCCAGCAGCAAGAGCCTCTCAGAGACCCAGTACTTC. Its protein product is CASSKSLSETQYF.

The chain joins TRBV20-1 to TRBJ2-1; 13 positions match TRBD2. Per the germline V gene, CDR1 is DFQATT and CDR2 is SNEGSKA (reference sequence). This CDR3 comprises 17 residues. Trimming took 0 bases from V and 3 from J; bases not matched to a gene: 5. CDR3 coding DNA: TGCAGTGCTAGAGACCCCACTAGCGGGAGGGTCTACAATGAGCAGTTCTTC. It yields the protein CSARDPTSGRVYNEQFF.

V is TRBV5-1 and J is TRBJ1-1; 8 positions match TRBD1. Germline V gene lookup returns CDR1 SGHRS and CDR2 YFSETQ. The J segment lost 5 bases and the V segment lost 4 bases, leaving 10 bases of the junction unmatched. The CDR3 length is 15 residues. For the CDR3, the DNA is TGCGCCAGCAGCCCTTTACAGGGGGGCTCGACTGAAGCTTTCTTT. The encoded protein is CASSPLQGGSTEAFF.

V gene TRBV5-1 combines with J gene TRBJ1-1; 12 nucleotides agree with TRBD1. V shed 4 bases, J shed 8 bases, and the junction held 12 bases outside the gene matches. CDR1 and CDR2 from the germline V gene are SGHRS and YFSETQ. This CDR3 spans 16 amino acids. CDR3: CASSLPGTGGETEAFF. DNA of the CDR3: TGCGCCAGCAGCCTACCCGGGACAGGGGGCGAGACGGAAGCTTTCTTT.

The chain recombines TRBV6-5 with TRBJ2-7; 8 bases line up with TRBD2. Germline V lookup: CDR1 MNHEY, CDR2 SVGAGI. The CDR3 covers 16 residues. Trimming cost V 9 bases and J 2 bases; bases outside gene matches: 15. The DNA of the CDR3 is TGTGCCAGTCATTACCAACAAGCGGGACTAGCCTACGAGCAGTACTTC. This translates into CASHYQQAGLAYEQYF.

This clonotype was counted many times. DNA for the CDR3: TGTGCCAGCAGCGACTTCCAGGGTGAGGGAACAAGTGAGCAGTTCTTC. It encodes CASSDFQGEGTSEQFF. J is TRBJ2-1 and V is TRBV7-8; D might be TRBD1 or TRBD2, each matching 5 bases. The CDR3 has 16 amino acids. The ends were cut back, 5 bases at V and 9 bases at J, with 23 bases in the middle. CDR1 SGHVS and CDR2 FQNEAQ come from the germline V gene.

V gene TRBV12-3 or TRBV12-4 combines with J gene TRBJ1-1; D is possibly TRBD1 (6 bases). This CDR3 has 15 residues. The V end was cut by 3 bases, the J end by 3 bases, with 14 bases between. CDR3 sequence (DNA): TGTGCCAGCAGTTTCTGGGGGGCTAAGGACACTGAAGCTTTCTTT. This encodes CASSFWGAKDTEAFF.

The chain is built from TRBV27 and TRBJ2-1, with D maybe TRBD1 (8 bases). This CDR3 spans 16 amino acids. CDR1 is MNHEY and CDR2 is SMNVEV in the germline V gene (reference sequence). The ends were cut back, 5 bases at V and 9 bases at J, with 23 bases in the middle. This CDR3 reads CASSLSTGGAESEQFF. CDR3 nucleotide sequence: TGTGCCAGCAGTCTAAGTACAGGGGGGGCGGAGAGTGAGCAGTTCTTC.

This clonotype was detected only a few times. The chain has TRBV28 and TRBJ2-4, with D uncertain. Trimming removed 6 bases from V and 4 bases from J, with 4 bases in between. Per the germline V gene, CDR1 is MDHEN and CDR2 is SYDVKM. There are 11 residues in the CDR3. The CDR3 spells CASSAKNIQYF. CDR3 in DNA: TGTGCCAGCAGCGCTAAAAACATTCAGTACTTC.

This clonotype was observed many times. This chain links TRBV9 with TRBJ2-7, with TRBD1 as a possible D gene (5 bases). This CDR3 is 15 amino acids long. CDR1 is SGDLS, CDR2 YYNGEE, per germline. V was cut by 2 bases and J by 1 base, with 13 bases left in between. The CDR3 region is CASSVRTLHSYEQYF. CDR3 coding DNA: TGTGCCAGCAGCGTCCGGACATTACATTCCTACGAGCAGTACTTC.

This clonotype was seen more than once but under ten times. V is TRBV7-9 and J is TRBJ2-7; D unresolved. The CDR3 runs 14 residues. CDR1 and CDR2 from the germline V gene are SEHNR and FQNEAQ (reference sequence). V lost 2 bases to trimming and J lost 6 bases, with 14 bases between them. The CDR3 reads CASSLQDIPAEQYF. The CDR3 nucleotides are TGTGCCAGCAGCTTACAAGACATACCTGCCGAGCAGTACTTC.

This clonotype was counted many times. CDR3 amino acids: CASSQRDGIYEQYF. The DNA of the CDR3 is TGCGCCAGCAGCCAAAGGGACGGGATCTACGAGCAGTACTTC. This chain connects TRBV4-1 to TRBJ2-7; the D call may be TRBD1 or TRBD2 (5 bases each). The CDR3 loop spans 14 amino acids. Germline V CDR1 and CDR2: MGHRA, YSYEKL. V was pared by 2 bases and J by 3 bases, with 11 bases between.

The genes are TRBV28 and TRBJ1-1; 7 nucleotides align to TRBD1. The germline gives CDR1 MDHEN, CDR2 SYDVKM. Trimming at V came to 5 bases and at J to 11 bases, leaving 11 bases not matched to a gene. The length of the CDR3 is 13 residues. CDR3 nucleotide sequence: TGTGCCAGCAGTCTTCTGACAGGGATCGTTGCTTTCTTT. Translation: CASSLLTGIVAFF.

This clonotype was seen ten or more times. The chain couples TRBV20-1 to TRBJ2-7; tentatively, D is TRBD2 (6 bases). Trimming took 6 bases from V and 2 from J, leaving 14 bases between them. The CDR3 sequence is 13 residues long. Germline V gene sequence: CDR1 DFQATT, CDR2 SNEGSKA (reference sequence). The CDR3 DNA follows: TGCAGTGCCCCTAGCGAGGCGACCTACGAGCAGTACTTC. This sequence encodes CSAPSEATYEQYF.

This clonotype showed up just a few times. The V gene is TRBV20-1, the J gene TRBJ1-1; D may be TRBD1 (5 bases). Deletions cut 6 bases from V and 8 bases from J, with 22 bases between. The CDR3 consists of 14 residues. Germline V lookup: CDR1 DFQATT, CDR2 SNEGSKA (reference sequence). The DNA for the CDR3 is TGCAGTGCAAATGCCGGGACGCCGAACGAGGAAGCTTTCTTT. Encoded protein: CSANAGTPNEEAFF.